These 3 T cell receptor beta chains were all obtained from the same sample, sequenced in a study of T-cell reconstitution after alpha-beta-depleted transplantation in children. Preparing the TCRbeta library involved the use of unique molecular identifiers. MiXCR, applied by TCRdb to the PCR reads, yields one record per CDR3 protein. The table has roughly 200,000 distinct CDR3 sequences, roughly 9% seen once. The source was PBMCs from the stem cell graft donor, collected from the stem cell graft. All receptors derive from a human donor who donated a stem cell graft to a child with acute lymphoblastic leukemia.

The sample holds many counts of this clonotype. V usage is TRBV4-2 and J usage is TRBJ2-3; a weak D match, TRBD2 (6 bases). Germline assignment: CDR1 LGHNA and CDR2 YNFKEQ. This CDR3 contains 15 residues. V was pared by 3 bases and J by 2 bases, with 12 bases between. This chain's CDR3 is CASSQTTRSTDTQYF. The DNA for the CDR3 is TGTGCCAGCAGCCAGACGACTAGATCCACAGATACGCAGTATTTT.

This clonotype was seen a handful of times. The chain combines TRBV10-3 with TRBJ2-5; 7 bases align to TRBD2. The junction had 13 bases not matched to a gene; V was cut back by 2 bases and J by 4 bases. The CDR3 spans 17 residues. Per germline, CDR1 ENHRY and CDR2 SYGVKD. The CDR3 bases are TGTGCCATCAGTGAGATTGGAATGGCTAGCGGTGTAGAGACCCAGTACTTC. This encodes CAISEIGMASGVETQYF.

This clonotype was seen repeatedly, ten times or more. The V and J genes are TRBV11-2 and TRBJ2-5; TRBD1 is a possible D gene (6 bases). Trimming stripped 3 bases from V and 2 bases from J, with 10 bases between. The CDR3 has 14 amino acids. Germline CDR1 is SGHAT and CDR2 is FQNNGV. CDR3 bases: TGTGCCAGCAGCTTGAGGGACACTCAAGAGACCCAGTACTTC. It specifies CASSLRDTQETQYF.